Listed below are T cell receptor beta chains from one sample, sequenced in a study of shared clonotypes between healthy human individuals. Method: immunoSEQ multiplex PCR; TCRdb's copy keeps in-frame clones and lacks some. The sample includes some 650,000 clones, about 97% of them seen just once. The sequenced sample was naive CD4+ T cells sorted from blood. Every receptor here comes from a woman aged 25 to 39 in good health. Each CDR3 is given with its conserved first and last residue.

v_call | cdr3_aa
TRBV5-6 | CASSQGLLYEQYF
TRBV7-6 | CASSFSALADTQYF
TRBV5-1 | CASSLGLAGGRTDTQYF
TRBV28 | CASRPQKDSYEQYF
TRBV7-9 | CASSLWGTSGTTGELFF
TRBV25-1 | CASSEFPSSYEQYF
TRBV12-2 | CASRGWRTQSYEQYF
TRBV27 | CASSFSSGEDTQYF
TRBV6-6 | CASSYYLGETQYF
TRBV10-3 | CAISKSTGDDEQYF
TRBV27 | CASRGLAGVQAYEQYF
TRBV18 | CASSPPGGGSYNEQFF
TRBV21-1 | CASSPRVLAGAYEQYF
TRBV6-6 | CASNWQGAGDTQYF
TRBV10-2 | CAASVRGNQPQHF
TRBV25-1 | CASSELSTDTQYF
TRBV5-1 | CASSQSPGSPLHF
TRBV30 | CAYKAGGAGELFF
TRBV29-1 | CSVVPPGGHETQYF
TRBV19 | CASRGTHSRGPQHF
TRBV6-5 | CASRTGREETQYF
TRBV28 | CASSPGQGETQYF
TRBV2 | CASKATRTGKYTQYF
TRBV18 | CASSPGQASSYEQYF
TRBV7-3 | CASSLRASGSGTQYF
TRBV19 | CASRRNGGFGNQPQHF
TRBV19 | CASSLRTGGGTEAFF
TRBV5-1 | CASSLGGTGVPWTLTNEQFF
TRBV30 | CAWSQSGSVYEQYF
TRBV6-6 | CASSYSGGSNYGYTF
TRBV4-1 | CASSFWSRSVIGSGQGRDTQYF
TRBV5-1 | CASSNGLAGSNEQFF
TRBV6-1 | CASSGKGGNPRSSYEQYF
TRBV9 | CASSVVRDTEAFF
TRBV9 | CASSPPYGGYEQYF
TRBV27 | CASSFSVNQPQHF
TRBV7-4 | CASSSGTSRNNEQFF
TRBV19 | CASSVGQTNYGYTF
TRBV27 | CASSFATRLGHEQYF
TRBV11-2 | CASSFGGSGPQYF
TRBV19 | CASRWAGERNEQFF
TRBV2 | CASRGGTDEKLFF
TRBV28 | CASRGGLKSGSYEQYF
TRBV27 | CASSGNSPLHF
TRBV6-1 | CASGDYTDTQYF
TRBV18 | CASSPSRDRVGEQYF
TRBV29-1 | CSVVWKNRGVTEAFF
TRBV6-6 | CASSYSLAGQTSEQFF
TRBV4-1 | CASSRGLAGRLDTQYF
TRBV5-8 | CASSDWGAQETQYF
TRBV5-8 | CASSFYHTEAFF
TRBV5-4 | CASSPGQSPPGELFF
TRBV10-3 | CAIGQTDTQYF
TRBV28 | CASSLRWQGRGYNEQFF